The clone carrying this T cell receptor (beta chain) was counted between two and nine times. Its antigen is not identified. This entry belongs to a study of metastatic and nonmetastatic thyroid tumors. Study background: Repertoire comparisons spanned blood and tumor or nodule tissue from malignant and benign thyroid patients.

Every patient underwent thyroid surgery untreated. Study findings and constraints: TCR beta diversity was reportedly significantly higher in malignant thyroid tumors than benign nodules, in blood and tumor.

Authors' methods: CDR3 was compared across clinicopathological groups, and the resulting differences were used to build a distant-metastasis classifier for papillary thyroid cancer. TCRdb redid the clone calls on the PCR reads using MiXCR. TCRdb's processing, not the authors', yielded these V and J calls. In the table there are approximately 41,000 clones, 28% of which are singletons. Germline assignment: CDR1 LNHDA and CDR2 SQIVND (reference sequence). The CDR3 contains 15 residues. Trimming stripped 6 bases from V and 3 bases from J, with 18 bases between. The chain uses TRBV19 and TRBJ2-7; D is uncertain. Sequencing was performed on blood. The TCR comes from a male donor with papillary thyroid cancer or a benign thyroid nodule (not recorded which). Some clones in this sample may be carry-over from other donors' samples. This CDR3 reads CASSPSRKTSYEQYF. The CDR3 nucleotides read TGTGCCAGTAGCCCCTCCCGGAAAACGAGCTACGAGCAGTACTTC.